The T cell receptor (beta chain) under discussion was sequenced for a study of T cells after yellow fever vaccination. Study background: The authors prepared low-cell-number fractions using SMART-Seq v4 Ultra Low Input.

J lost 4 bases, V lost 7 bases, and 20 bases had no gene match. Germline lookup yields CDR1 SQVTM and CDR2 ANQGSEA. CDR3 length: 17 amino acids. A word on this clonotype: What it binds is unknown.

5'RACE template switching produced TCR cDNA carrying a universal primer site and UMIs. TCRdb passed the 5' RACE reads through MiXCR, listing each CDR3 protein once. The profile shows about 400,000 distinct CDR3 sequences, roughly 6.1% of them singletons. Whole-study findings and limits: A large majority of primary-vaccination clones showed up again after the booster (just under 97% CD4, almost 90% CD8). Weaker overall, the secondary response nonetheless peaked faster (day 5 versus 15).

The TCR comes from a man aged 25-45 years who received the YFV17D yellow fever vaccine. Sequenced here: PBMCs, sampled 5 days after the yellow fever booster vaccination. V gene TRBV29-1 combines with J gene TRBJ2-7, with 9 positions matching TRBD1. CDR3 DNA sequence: TGCAGCGCAGACAGGGGGACTGATACCCAGCACCCGTACGAGCAGTACTTC. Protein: CSADRGTDTQHPYEQYF.